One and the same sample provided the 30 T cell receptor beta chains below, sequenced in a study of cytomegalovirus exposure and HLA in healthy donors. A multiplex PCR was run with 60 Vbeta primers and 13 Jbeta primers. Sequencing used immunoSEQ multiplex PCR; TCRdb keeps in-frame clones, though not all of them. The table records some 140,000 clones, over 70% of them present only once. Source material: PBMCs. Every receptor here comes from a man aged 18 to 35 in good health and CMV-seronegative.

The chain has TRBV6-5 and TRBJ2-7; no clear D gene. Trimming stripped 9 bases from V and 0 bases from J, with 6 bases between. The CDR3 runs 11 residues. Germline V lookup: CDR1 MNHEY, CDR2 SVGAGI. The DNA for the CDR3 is TGTGCCAGTCGTAGCTCCTACGAGCAGTACTTC. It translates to CASRSSYEQYF.

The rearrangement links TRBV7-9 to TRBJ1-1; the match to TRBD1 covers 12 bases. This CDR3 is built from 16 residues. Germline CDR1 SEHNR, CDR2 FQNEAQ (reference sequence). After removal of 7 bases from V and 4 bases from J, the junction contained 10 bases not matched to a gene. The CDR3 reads CASTDWGTGGITEAFF. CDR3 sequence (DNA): TGTGCCAGCACCGACTGGGGGACAGGGGGCATCACTGAAGCTTTCTTT.

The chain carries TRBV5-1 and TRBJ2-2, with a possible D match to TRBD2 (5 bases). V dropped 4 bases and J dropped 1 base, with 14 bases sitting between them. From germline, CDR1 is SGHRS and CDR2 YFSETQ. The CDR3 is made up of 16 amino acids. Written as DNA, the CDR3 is TGCGCCAGCAGCCCGGGCCAAGGGAGGAACACCGGGGAGCTGTTTTTT. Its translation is CASSPGQGRNTGELFF.

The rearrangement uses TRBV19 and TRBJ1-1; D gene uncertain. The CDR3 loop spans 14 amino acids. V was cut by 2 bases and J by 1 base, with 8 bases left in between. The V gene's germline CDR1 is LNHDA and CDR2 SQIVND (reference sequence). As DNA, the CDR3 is TGTGCCAGTAGTATATTTGGCGGGAACACTGAAGCTTTCTTT. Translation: CASSIFGGNTEAFF. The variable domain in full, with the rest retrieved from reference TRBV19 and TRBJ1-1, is DGGITQSPKYLFRKEGQNVTLSCEQNLNHDAMYWYRQDPGQGLRLIYYSQIVNDFQKGDIAEGYSVSREKKESFPLTVTSAQKNPTAFYLCASSIFGGNTEAFFGQGTRLTVV.

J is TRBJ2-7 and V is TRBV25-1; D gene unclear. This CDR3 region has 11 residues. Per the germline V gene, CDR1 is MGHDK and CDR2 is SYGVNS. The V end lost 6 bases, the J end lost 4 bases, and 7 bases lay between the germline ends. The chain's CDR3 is CASSVFYEQYF. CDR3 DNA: TGTGCCAGCAGCGTATTTTACGAGCAGTACTTC.

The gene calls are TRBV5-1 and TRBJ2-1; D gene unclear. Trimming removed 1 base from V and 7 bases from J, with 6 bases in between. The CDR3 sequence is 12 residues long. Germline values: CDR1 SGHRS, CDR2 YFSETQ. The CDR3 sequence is CASSLPGNEQFF. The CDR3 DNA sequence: TGCGCCAGCAGCTTGCCCGGGAATGAGCAGTTCTTC.

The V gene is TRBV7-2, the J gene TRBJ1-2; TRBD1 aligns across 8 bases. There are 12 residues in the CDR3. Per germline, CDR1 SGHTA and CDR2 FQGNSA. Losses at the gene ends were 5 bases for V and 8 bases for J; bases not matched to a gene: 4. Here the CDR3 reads CASSDRGLGYTF. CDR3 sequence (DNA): TGTGCCAGCAGCGACAGGGGACTCGGCTACACCTTC.

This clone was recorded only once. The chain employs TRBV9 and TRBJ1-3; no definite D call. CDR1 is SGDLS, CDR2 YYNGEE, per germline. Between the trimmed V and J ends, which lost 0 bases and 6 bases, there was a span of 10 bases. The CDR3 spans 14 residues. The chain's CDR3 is CASSVDGLVNTIYF. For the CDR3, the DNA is TGTGCCAGCAGCGTAGATGGGCTGGTAAACACCATATATTTT.

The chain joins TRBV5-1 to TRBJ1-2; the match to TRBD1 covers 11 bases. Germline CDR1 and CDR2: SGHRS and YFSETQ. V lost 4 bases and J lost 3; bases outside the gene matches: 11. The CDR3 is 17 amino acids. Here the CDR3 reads CASSPTPGTGGDYGYTF. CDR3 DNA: TGCGCCAGCAGCCCTACCCCCGGGACAGGGGGAGACTATGGCTACACCTTC.

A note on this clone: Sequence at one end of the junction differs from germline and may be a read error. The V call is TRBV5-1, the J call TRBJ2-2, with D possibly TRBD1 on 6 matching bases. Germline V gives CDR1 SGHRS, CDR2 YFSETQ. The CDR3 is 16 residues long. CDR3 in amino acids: CAGSLVWTAFGGELFF. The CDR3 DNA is TGCGCCGGCAGCTTGGTGTGGACAGCGTTCGGGGGGGAGCTGTTTTTT.

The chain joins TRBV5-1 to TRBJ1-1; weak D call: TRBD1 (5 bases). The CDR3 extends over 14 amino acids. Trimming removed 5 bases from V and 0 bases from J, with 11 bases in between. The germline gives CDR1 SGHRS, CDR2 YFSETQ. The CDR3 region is CASRDSALNTEAFF. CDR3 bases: TGCGCCAGCAGAGACAGTGCTCTGAACACTGAAGCTTTCTTT.

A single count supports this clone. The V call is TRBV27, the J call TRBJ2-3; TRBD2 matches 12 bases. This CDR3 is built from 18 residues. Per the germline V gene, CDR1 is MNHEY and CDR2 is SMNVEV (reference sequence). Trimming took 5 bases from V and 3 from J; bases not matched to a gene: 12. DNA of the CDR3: TGTGCCAGCAGTCCTTCCAAGACTAGCGGGGGAATAACAGATACGCAGTATTTT. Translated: CASSPSKTSGGITDTQYF.

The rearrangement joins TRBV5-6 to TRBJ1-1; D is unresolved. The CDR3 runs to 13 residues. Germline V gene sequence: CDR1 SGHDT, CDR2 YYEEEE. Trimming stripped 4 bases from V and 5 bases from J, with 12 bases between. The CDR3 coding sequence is TGTGCCAGCAGCCCAGGAACACGAACTGAAGCTTTCTTT. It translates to CASSPGTRTEAFF.

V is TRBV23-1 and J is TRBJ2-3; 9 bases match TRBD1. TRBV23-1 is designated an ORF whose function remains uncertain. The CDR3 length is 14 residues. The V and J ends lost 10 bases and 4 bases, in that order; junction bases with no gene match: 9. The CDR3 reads CATRGQGTSDTQYF. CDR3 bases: TGCGCCACCCGGGGACAGGGAACCTCAGATACGCAGTATTTT.

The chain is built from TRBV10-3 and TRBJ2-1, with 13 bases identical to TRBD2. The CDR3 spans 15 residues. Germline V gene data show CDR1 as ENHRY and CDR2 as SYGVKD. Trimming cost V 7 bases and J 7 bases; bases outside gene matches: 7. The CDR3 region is CAIKTSGGAGNEQFF. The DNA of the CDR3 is TGTGCCATCAAAACTAGCGGGGGGGCGGGTAATGAGCAGTTCTTC.

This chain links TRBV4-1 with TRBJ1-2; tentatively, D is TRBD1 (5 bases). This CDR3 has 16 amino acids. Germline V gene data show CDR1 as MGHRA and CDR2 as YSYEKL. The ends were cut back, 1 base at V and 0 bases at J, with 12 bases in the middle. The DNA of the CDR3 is TGCGCCAGCAGCCAAGCCTGGGGGGGAGCTAACTATGGCTACACCTTC. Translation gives CASSQAWGGANYGYTF.

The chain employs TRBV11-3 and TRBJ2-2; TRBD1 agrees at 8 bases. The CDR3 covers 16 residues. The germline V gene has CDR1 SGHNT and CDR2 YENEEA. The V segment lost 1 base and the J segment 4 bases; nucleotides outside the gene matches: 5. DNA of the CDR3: TGTGCCAGCAGCTTAGCCGGGACAGGAGTCACCGGGGAGCTGTTTTTT. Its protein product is CASSLAGTGVTGELFF.

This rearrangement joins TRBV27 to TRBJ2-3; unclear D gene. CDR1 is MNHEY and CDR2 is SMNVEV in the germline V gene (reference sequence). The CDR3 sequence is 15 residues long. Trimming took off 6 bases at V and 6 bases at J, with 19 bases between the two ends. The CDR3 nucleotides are TGTGCCAGCAGCTTCACCTCGATTACTGGTGATACGCAGTATTTT. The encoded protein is CASSFTSITGDTQYF.

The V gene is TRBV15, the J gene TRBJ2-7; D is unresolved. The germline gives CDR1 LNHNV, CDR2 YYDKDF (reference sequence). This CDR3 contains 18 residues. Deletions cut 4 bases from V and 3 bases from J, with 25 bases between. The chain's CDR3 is CATSTRWRVPTVRYEQYF. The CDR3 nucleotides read TGTGCCACCAGCACCCGGTGGAGAGTTCCCACCGTTCGCTACGAGCAGTACTTC.

The CDR3 sequence: CASSQPHTQYF. DNA of the CDR3: TGCGCCAGCAGTCAACCTCATACGCAGTATTTT. The chain has TRBV23-1 and TRBJ2-3, with no clear D. TRBV23-1 is classed as an ORF, of uncertain function. The V end lost 2 bases, the J end lost 7 bases, and 4 bases lay between the germline ends. This CDR3 is built from 11 residues.

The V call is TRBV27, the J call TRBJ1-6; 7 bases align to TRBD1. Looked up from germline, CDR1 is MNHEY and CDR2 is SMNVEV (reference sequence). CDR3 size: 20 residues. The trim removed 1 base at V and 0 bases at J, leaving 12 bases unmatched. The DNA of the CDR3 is TGTGCCAGCAGTTTATGGGGTCACCACAGGGGCAGCTCCTATAATTCACCCCTCCACTTT. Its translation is CASSLWGHHRGSSYNSPLHF.

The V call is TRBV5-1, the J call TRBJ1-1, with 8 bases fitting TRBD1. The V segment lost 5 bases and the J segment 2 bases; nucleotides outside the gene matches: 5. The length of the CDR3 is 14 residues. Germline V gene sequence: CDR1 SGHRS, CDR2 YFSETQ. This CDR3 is CASSFDRGNTEAFF. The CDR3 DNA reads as TGCGCCAGCAGTTTTGACAGGGGAAACACTGAAGCTTTCTTT.

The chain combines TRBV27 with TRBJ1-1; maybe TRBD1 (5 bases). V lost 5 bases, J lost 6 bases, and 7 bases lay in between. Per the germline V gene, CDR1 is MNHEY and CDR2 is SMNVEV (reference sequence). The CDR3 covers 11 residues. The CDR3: CASSRGAEAFF. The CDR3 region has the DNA TGTGCCAGCAGTAGGGGCGCTGAAGCTTTCTTT.

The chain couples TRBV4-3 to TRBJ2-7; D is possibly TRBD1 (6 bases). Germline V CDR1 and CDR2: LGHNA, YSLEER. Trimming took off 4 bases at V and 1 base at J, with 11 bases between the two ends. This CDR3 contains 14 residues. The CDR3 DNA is TGCGCCAGCAGCCCAGGGACATTTTCCTACGAGCAGTACTTC. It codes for CASSPGTFSYEQYF.

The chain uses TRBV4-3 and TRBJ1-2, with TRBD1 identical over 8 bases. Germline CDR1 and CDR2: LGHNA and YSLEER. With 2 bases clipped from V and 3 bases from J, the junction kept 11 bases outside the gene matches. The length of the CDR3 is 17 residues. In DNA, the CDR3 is TGCGCCAGCAGCCAACAGCAGGGGGCCCCCCCGGACTATGGCTACACCTTC. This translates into CASSQQQGAPPDYGYTF.

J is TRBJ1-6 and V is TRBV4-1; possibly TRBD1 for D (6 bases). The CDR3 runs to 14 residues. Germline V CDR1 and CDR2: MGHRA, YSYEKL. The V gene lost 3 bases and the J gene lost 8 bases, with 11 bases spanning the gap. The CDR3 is CASSQQGLYSPLHF. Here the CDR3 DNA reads TGCGCCAGCAGCCAGCAGGGGCTATATTCACCCCTCCACTTT.

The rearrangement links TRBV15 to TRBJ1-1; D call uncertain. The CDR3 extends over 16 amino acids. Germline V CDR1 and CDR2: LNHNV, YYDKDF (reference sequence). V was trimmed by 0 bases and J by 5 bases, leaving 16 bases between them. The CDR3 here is CATSRDRFVRGTEAFF. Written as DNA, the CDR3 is TGTGCCACCAGCAGAGATAGGTTCGTGCGGGGAACTGAAGCTTTCTTT. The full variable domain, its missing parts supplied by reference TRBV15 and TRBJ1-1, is DAMVIQNPRYQVTQFGKPVTLSCSQTLNHNVMYWYQQKSSQAPKLLFHYYDKDFNNEADTPDNFQSRRPNTSFCFLDIRSPGLGDTAMYLCATSRDRFVRGTEAFFGQGTRLTVV.

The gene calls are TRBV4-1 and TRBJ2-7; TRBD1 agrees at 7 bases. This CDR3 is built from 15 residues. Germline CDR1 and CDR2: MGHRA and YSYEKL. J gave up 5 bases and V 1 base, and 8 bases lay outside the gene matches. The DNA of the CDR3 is TGCGCCAGCAGCCAAGCCGCGACAGGGTATGACGAGCAGTACTTC. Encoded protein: CASSQAATGYDEQYF.

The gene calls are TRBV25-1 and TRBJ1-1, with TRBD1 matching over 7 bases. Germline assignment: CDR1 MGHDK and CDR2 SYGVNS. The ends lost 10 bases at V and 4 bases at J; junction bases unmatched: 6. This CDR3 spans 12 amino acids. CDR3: CATRGTSTEAFF. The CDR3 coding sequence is TGTGCCACCAGGGGGACATCCACTGAAGCTTTCTTT.

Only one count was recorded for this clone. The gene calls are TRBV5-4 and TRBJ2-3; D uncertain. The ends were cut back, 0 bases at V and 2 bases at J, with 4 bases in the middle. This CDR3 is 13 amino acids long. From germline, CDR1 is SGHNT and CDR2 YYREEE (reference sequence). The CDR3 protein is CASSLDTTDTQYF. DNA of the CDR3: TGTGCCAGCAGCTTGGACACCACAGATACGCAGTATTTT. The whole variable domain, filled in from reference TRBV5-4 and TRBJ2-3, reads ETGVTQSPTHLIKTRGQQVTLRCSSQSGHNTVSWYQQALGQGPQFIFQYYREEENGRGNFPPRFSGLQFPNYSSELNVNALELDDSALYLCASSLDTTDTQYFGPGTRLTVL.